This T cell receptor beta chain was profiled in a study of cytomegalovirus exposure and HLA in healthy donors. General observations from the study: Analysis performed later showed TCR beta chains linked to HLA being more clonally expanded than equally common others.

PCR employed 60 Vbeta and 13 Jbeta primers. Method: immunoSEQ multiplex PCR; TCRdb's copy keeps in-frame clones and lacks some. In the table there are about 31,000 clones, 40% to 45% of which are singletons. This clone was observed a handful of times. Antigen: not known. Losses at the gene ends were 8 bases for V and 3 bases for J; bases not matched to a gene: 3. CDR3 length: 13 amino acids. Germline V gene sequence: CDR1 MDHEN, CDR2 SYDVKM. This rearrangement joins TRBV28 to TRBJ2-1, with TRBD2 matching 8 bases. The receptor was isolated from a woman aged 50 to 60 in good health and CMV-seronegative. Sequencing was done on a sample of PBMCs. This CDR3 reads CASSGTSYNEQFF. Written as DNA, the CDR3 is TGTGCCAGCTCCGGGACTAGCTACAATGAGCAGTTCTTC.